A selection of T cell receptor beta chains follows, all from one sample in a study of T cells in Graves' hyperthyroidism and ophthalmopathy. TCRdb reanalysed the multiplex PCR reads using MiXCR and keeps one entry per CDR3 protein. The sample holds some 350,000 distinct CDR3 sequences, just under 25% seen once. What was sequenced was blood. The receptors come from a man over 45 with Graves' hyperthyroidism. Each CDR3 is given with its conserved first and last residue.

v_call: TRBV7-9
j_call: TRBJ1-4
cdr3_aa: CASSLDRSGLNEKLFF

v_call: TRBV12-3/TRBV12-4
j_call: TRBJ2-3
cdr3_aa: CASSFRARGQVGHTQYF

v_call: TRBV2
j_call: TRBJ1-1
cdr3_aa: CASSLHPGWGTEAFF

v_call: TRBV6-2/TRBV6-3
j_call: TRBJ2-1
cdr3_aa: CASRRSGSNEQFF

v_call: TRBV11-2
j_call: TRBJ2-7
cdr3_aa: CASSLGGTGKGYEQYF

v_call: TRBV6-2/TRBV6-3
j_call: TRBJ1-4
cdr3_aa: CASKKVRGNEKLFF

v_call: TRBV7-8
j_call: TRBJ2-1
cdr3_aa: CATLPGDIVANEQFF

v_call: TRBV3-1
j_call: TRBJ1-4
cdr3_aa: CASSLDRGLSEKLFF

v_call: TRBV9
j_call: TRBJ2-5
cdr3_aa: CASSVGGRHLETQYF

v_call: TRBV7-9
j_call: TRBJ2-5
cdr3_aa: CASSPPMGMAETQYF

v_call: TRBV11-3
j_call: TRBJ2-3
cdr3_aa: CASSPRLAGGSTDTQYF

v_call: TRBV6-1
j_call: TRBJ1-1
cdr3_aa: CASNDKGDRGTEAFF

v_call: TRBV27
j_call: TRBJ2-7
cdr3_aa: CASSVGTGKTYEQYF

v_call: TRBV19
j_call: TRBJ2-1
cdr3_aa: CASSIRGDYNEQFF

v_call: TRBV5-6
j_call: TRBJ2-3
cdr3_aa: CASSSTGTGQNTQYF

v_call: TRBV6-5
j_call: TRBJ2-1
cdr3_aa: CASSLSGTAYSEQFF